This paragraph reports one T cell receptor beta chain. Other DNA sequences in the sample encode the same CDR3. This specimen belongs to a study of shared clonotypes between healthy human individuals. Loaded into unsorted PBMC replicate PCRs was 300 ng DNA, 30,000 or so T cell genomes. Sequencing was performed with immunoSEQ multiplex PCR; in TCRdb, only in-frame clones are kept and a portion is missing. The table includes more than 450,000 clones, 75% to 85% detected once. V dropped 0 bases and J dropped 4 bases, with 8 bases sitting between them. The CDR3 is 14 residues long. From germline, CDR1 is SGDLS and CDR2 YYNGEE.

The rearrangement links TRBV9 to TRBJ2-1, with D hard to call. Input material: PBMCs. The origin of this receptor is a woman in her forties in good health. Some clones in this sample may be carry-over from other donors' samples. The CDR3 DNA reads TGTGCCAGCAGCGTAGGGGGTAGATACAATGAGCAGTTCTTC. It yields the protein CASSVGGRYNEQFF.